The 27 T cell receptor beta chains presented below share a single source sample, sequenced in a study of cytomegalovirus exposure and HLA in healthy donors. Primers: 60 Vbeta forward and 13 Jbeta reverse. TCRdb keeps only in-frame clones here, not all; method: immunoSEQ multiplex PCR. The sample includes about 200,000 clones. Sequencing used PBMCs. All receptors derive from a girl aged 2-15 years in good health and CMV-seropositive.

The chain joins TRBV6-5 to TRBJ2-2; D is undetermined. Trimming cost V 1 base and J 2 bases, with 11 bases left between them. Per germline, CDR1 MNHEY and CDR2 SVGAGI. CDR3 length equals 16 residues. CDR3 amino acids: CASSYFVPSNTGELFF. CDR3 in DNA: TGTGCCAGCAGTTACTTCGTCCCTTCTAACACCGGGGAGCTGTTTTTT.

The genes are TRBV27 and TRBJ2-2; no firm D call. V lost 4 bases and J lost 5, with 8 bases in between. The CDR3 runs to 13 residues. The germline V gene encodes CDR1 MNHEY and CDR2 SMNVEV (reference sequence). Here the CDR3 DNA reads TGTGCCAGCAGTTCCTCGGAGACCGGGGAGCTGTTTTTT. Protein sequence: CASSSSETGELFF.

The gene calls are TRBV18 and TRBJ1-1; TRBD1 aligns across 8 bases. J lost 4 bases, V lost 8 bases, and 9 bases had no gene match. The CDR3 consists of 14 residues. Germline-derived CDR1 and CDR2 are KGHSH and LQKENI. The CDR3 DNA sequence: TGTGCCAGCACCATCGGACAGGGAGGCACTGAAGCTTTCTTT. Translation gives CASTIGQGGTEAFF.

The J gene is TRBJ2-7, the V gene TRBV6-1; TRBD2 matches at 10 bases. Trimming cost V 7 bases and J 0 bases; bases outside gene matches: 6. In germline, CDR1 is MNHNS, CDR2 SASEGT. The CDR3 has 15 residues. CDR3 loop: CASISIAGGSYEQYF. DNA of the CDR3: TGTGCCAGCATTAGTATAGCGGGAGGCTCCTACGAGCAGTACTTC.

The chain uses TRBV6-5 and TRBJ1-1, with 7 bases matching TRBD1. The V gene's germline CDR1 is MNHEY and CDR2 SVGAGI. With 2 bases clipped from V and 5 bases from J, the junction kept 8 bases outside the gene matches. This CDR3 contains 15 residues. The CDR3 region is CASSYGGQRGTEAFF. Written as DNA, the CDR3 is TGTGCCAGCAGTTACGGGGGACAGCGGGGGACTGAAGCTTTCTTT.

This chain connects TRBV7-8 to TRBJ1-5; TRBD1 is a possible D gene (5 bases). The germline gives CDR1 SGHVS, CDR2 FQNEAQ. CDR3 length equals 13 residues. The V end lost 5 bases, the J end lost 9 bases, and 14 bases lay between the germline ends. CDR3 sequence: CASSPTALLPQHF. Here the CDR3 DNA reads TGTGCCAGCAGCCCGACAGCCCTTCTGCCCCAGCATTTT.

The CDR3 protein is CASRVGHLEAFF. Written as DNA, the CDR3 is TGTGCCAGCAGGGTGGGCCACCTCGAAGCTTTCTTT. The V and J genes are TRBV2 and TRBJ1-1; D is unclear. The length of the CDR3 is 12 residues. Germline-derived CDR1 and CDR2 are SNHLY and FYNNEI. Between the trimmed V and J ends, which lost 6 bases and 8 bases, there was a span of 13 bases.

This chain uses TRBV25-1 with TRBJ1-3; D possibly corresponds to TRBD1 (6 bases). The CDR3 covers 17 residues. The V gene lost 6 bases and the J gene lost 0 bases, with 18 bases spanning the gap. CDR1 and CDR2 from the germline V gene are MGHDK and SYGVNS. The CDR3: CASRGAPDLSSGNTIYF. CDR3 sequence (DNA): TGTGCCAGCAGGGGGGCCCCGGACTTGAGCTCTGGAAACACCATATATTTT.

The rearrangement joins TRBV7-8 to TRBJ2-5; 8 bases are shared with TRBD1. The CDR3 has 15 residues. The trim removed 5 bases at V and 5 bases at J, leaving 10 bases unmatched. Germline CDR1 and CDR2: SGHVS and FQNEAQ. CDR3 nucleotide sequence: TGTGCCAGCAGCGCCGCCGACAGGGGTGCGGAGACCCAGTACTTC. It yields the protein CASSAADRGAETQYF.

The chain uses TRBV21-1 and TRBJ2-7; TRBD1 reflects the table's D call only, with no check against the DNA. TRBV21-1 is designated a pseudogene. The CDR3 totals 11 residues. Here the CDR3 DNA reads TGTGCCAGCAGCAAGCCTGTGGACAGTTCCTTC. Encoded protein: CASSKPVDSSF.

This chain connects TRBV5-6 to TRBJ2-4; D not certain. Trimming cost V 4 bases and J 0 bases, with 20 bases left between them. The length of the CDR3 is 18 residues. The germline V gene encodes CDR1 SGHDT and CDR2 YYEEEE. The CDR3 sequence is CASSPRVTSNLAKNIQYF. As DNA, the CDR3 is TGTGCCAGCAGCCCACGGGTTACCTCAAACCTAGCCAAAAACATTCAGTACTTC.

This chain uses TRBV14 with TRBJ2-2, with D maybe TRBD2 (6 bases). The CDR3 length is 18 residues. Trimming cost V 0 bases and J 6 bases, with 20 bases left between them. From germline, CDR1 is SGHDN and CDR2 FVKESK. CDR3 protein: CASSQDHAGSSGAGELFF. The CDR3 DNA follows: TGTGCCAGCAGCCAAGATCATGCCGGGAGTTCAGGCGCCGGGGAGCTGTTTTTT.

The V call is TRBV19, the J call TRBJ1-4, with TRBD1 matching 7 bases. Trimming cost V 2 bases and J 8 bases; bases outside gene matches: 5. CDR3 size: 14 residues. Germline loops: CDR1 LNHDA, CDR2 SQIVND (reference sequence). CDR3 sequence: CASSIRGLGEKLFF. CDR3 nucleotides: TGTGCCAGTAGTATAAGGGGGCTCGGGGAAAAACTGTTTTTT.

The chain links TRBV5-4 to TRBJ2-7, with TRBD2 as a possible D gene (7 bases). With 3 bases removed from V and 3 bases from J, the gap between germline ends came to 13 bases. In germline, CDR1 is SGHNT, CDR2 YYREEE (reference sequence). The CDR3 runs to 14 residues. CDR3 sequence reads: CASSSGGLGYEQYF. The CDR3 nucleotides read TGTGCCAGCAGCTCCGGGGGGCTGGGCTACGAGCAGTACTTC. Filled out from reference TRBV5-4 and TRBJ2-7, the complete variable domain reads ETGVTQSPTHLIKTRGQQVTLRCSSQSGHNTVSWYQQALGQGPQFIFQYYREEENGRGNFPPRFSGLQFPNYSSELNVNALELDDSALYLCASSSGGLGYEQYFGPGTRLTVT.

The chain links TRBV15 to TRBJ1-1; 7 bases are a match to TRBD1. With 3 bases clipped from V and 2 bases from J, the junction kept 3 bases outside the gene matches. From germline, CDR1 is LNHNV and CDR2 YYDKDF (reference sequence). The CDR3 runs 14 residues. CDR3 nucleotides: TGTGCCACCAGCAGGGACAGGTCCAACACTGAAGCTTTCTTT. This translates into CATSRDRSNTEAFF. Based on the CDR3 plus reference TRBV15 and TRBJ1-1, the full variable domain is DAMVIQNPRYQVTQFGKPVTLSCSQTLNHNVMYWYQQKSSQAPKLLFHYYDKDFNNEADTPDNFQSRRPNTSFCFLDIRSPGLGDTAMYLCATSRDRSNTEAFFGQGTRLTVV.

V usage is TRBV28 and J usage is TRBJ2-7, with D hard to call. V lost 3 bases and J lost 4, with 4 bases in between. Germline V gene lookup returns CDR1 MDHEN and CDR2 SYDVKM. This CDR3 region has 11 residues. CDR3 in DNA: TGTGCCAGCAGTTTTTCTTACGAGCAGTACTTC. Translating gives CASSFSYEQYF.

This rearrangement joins TRBV10-3 to TRBJ1-2, with D perhaps matching TRBD1 (5 bases). This CDR3 region has 14 residues. Germline values: CDR1 ENHRY, CDR2 SYGVKD. Trimming left V 4 bases short and J 8 bases short, with 17 bases between. CDR3 in amino acids: CAISVLPGSQGYTF. The CDR3, as DNA: TGTGCCATCAGTGTACTCCCAGGGTCGCAGGGCTACACCTTC.

The chain employs TRBV2 and TRBJ2-2; D is undetermined. Germline CDR1 SNHLY, CDR2 FYNNEI. The CDR3 is made up of 15 amino acids. Trimming took 6 bases from V and 4 from J, leaving 15 bases between them. CDR3 in amino acids: CASRVEFSSTGELFF. The CDR3 coding sequence is TGTGCCAGCAGAGTAGAGTTTTCTTCCACCGGGGAGCTGTTTTTT.

The CDR3 DNA is TGTGCCAGCAGTTTATCGGGATTTGGGGCCAACGTCCTGACTTTC. This codes for CASSLSGFGANVLTF. This chain links TRBV28 with TRBJ2-6; weak D call: TRBD2 (5 bases). The length of the CDR3 is 15 residues. Looked up from germline, CDR1 is MDHEN and CDR2 is SYDVKM. Trimming shortened V by 1 base and J by 3 bases, and 7 bases separated the two germline ends.

The chain links TRBV10-3 to TRBJ2-7, with TRBD2 identical over 14 bases. Germline V gives CDR1 ENHRY, CDR2 SYGVKD. This CDR3 spans 22 amino acids. The V gene end was trimmed by 9 bases and the J gene end by 4 bases; junction bases not matched to a gene: 29. The CDR3 bases are TGTGCCATTCACGGGGAAGAATACAAACCGGGACTAGCGGGGGACGACGTGTACGAGCAGTACTTC. Its protein product is CAIHGEEYKPGLAGDDVYEQYF.

The chain carries TRBV2 and TRBJ1-2; 10 bases align to TRBD1. V was clipped by 8 bases and J by 6 bases; unmatched bases: 3. The CDR3 sequence is 12 residues long. Germline V lookup: CDR1 SNHLY, CDR2 FYNNEI. DNA for the CDR3: TGTGCCAGCGGGACAGGGGTTCATGGCTACACCTTC. This gives the protein CASGTGVHGYTF.

This chain links TRBV28 with TRBJ2-4; a possible D gene is TRBD1 (5 bases). The ends were cut back, 5 bases at V and 5 bases at J, with 13 bases in the middle. The CDR3 consists of 14 residues. Germline assignment: CDR1 MDHEN and CDR2 SYDVKM. The CDR3: CASSQSRAQNIQYF. CDR3 sequence (DNA): TGTGCCAGCAGTCAGAGCAGGGCCCAAAACATTCAGTACTTC. Full variable domain (remainder filled in from reference TRBV28 and TRBJ2-4): DVKVTQSSRYLVKRTGEKVFLECVQDMDHENMFWYRQDPGLGLRLIYFSYDVKMKEKGDIPEGYSVSREKKERFSLILESASTNQTSMYLCASSQSRAQNIQYFGAGTRLSVL.

V gene TRBV5-1 combines with J gene TRBJ2-1, with D perhaps TRBD1 (7 bases). The germline gives CDR1 SGHRS, CDR2 YFSETQ. The CDR3 has 15 residues. The V and J ends lost 0 bases and 6 bases respectively, with 13 bases between them. The CDR3 loop is CASSLEAGGGNEQFF. The CDR3 nucleotides are TGCGCCAGCAGCTTGGAGGCAGGGGGAGGCAATGAGCAGTTCTTC.

The V call is TRBV10-3, the J call TRBJ1-1, with a tentative D call TRBD1 (6 bases). Germline lookup yields CDR1 ENHRY and CDR2 SYGVKD. The CDR3 consists of 12 residues. Trimming took off 7 bases at V and 6 bases at J, with 12 bases between the two ends. The CDR3 is CAIKGDFPEAFF. In nucleotides, the CDR3 is TGTGCCATCAAGGGGGATTTTCCTGAAGCTTTCTTT.

The CDR3 loop is CASSRGASPLHF. The CDR3 DNA reads TGTGCCAGCAGCAGGGGTGCTTCACCCCTCCACTTT. This chain uses TRBV6-1 with TRBJ1-6, with D tentatively TRBD1 (6 bases). The CDR3 sequence is 12 residues long. V was trimmed by 6 bases and J by 9 bases, leaving 9 bases between them. The germline CDR1 and CDR2 sequences are MNHNS and SASEGT.

The V gene is TRBV28, the J gene TRBJ2-3; D unresolved. The CDR3 length is 14 residues. Trimming shortened V by 3 bases and J by 2 bases, and 9 bases separated the two germline ends. Germline V gene data show CDR1 as MDHEN and CDR2 as SYDVKM. The CDR3 reads CASSLNYNTDTQYF. The CDR3 DNA sequence: TGTGCCAGCAGTTTGAACTATAACACAGATACGCAGTATTTT. Full variable domain (rest looked up from reference TRBV28 and TRBJ2-3): DVKVTQSSRYLVKRTGEKVFLECVQDMDHENMFWYRQDPGLGLRLIYFSYDVKMKEKGDIPEGYSVSREKKERFSLILESASTNQTSMYLCASSLNYNTDTQYFGPGTRLTVL.

This rearrangement joins TRBV5-6 to TRBJ2-3; a weak D match, TRBD2 (5 bases). The CDR3 totals 13 residues. The V end lost 4 bases, the J end lost 2 bases, and 8 bases lay between the germline ends. Germline assignment: CDR1 SGHDT and CDR2 YYEEEE. The DNA for the CDR3 is TGTGCCAGCAGCCCTAGCAACACAGATACGCAGTATTTT. Its protein product is CASSPSNTDTQYF.